These T cell receptor beta chains were read from a single sample in a study of control samples from healthy donors and cancer patients. Clones were read by immunoSEQ multiplex PCR, and TCRdb kept only the in-frame ones, dropping some. The sample has 150,000 to 200,000 clones; approximately 92% are singletons. The sample taken for sequencing was blood. The receptor set was obtained from a man aged 18 to 29 in good health. Each CDR3 is given with its conserved first and last residue. Fields, in order: D gene, V gene, CDR3 length, J gene, clone size, CDR3 protein, CDR3 DNA. D genes are given only for firm matches. Where a row states a size, it is once, few, many or the class of an expanded clone; other rows omit it.

TRBD2,TRBV9,14,TRBJ2-7,NA,CASSVAGGDYEQYF,TGTGCCAGCAGCGTAGCCGGGGGGGACTACGAGCAGTACTTC
NA,TRBV19,13,TRBJ2-7,few,CASSLGGSYEQYF,TGTGCCAGTAGTCTAGGCGGTTCCTACGAGCAGTACTTC
TRBD1,TRBV10-3,14,TRBJ2-3,NA,CAISDLDRSDTQYF,TGTGCCATCAGTGACTTGGACAGGTCAGATACGCAGTATTTT
TRBD1,TRBV15,14,TRBJ2-7,NA,CATSARQGAYEQYF,TGTGCCACCAGCGCTCGACAGGGCGCCTACGAGCAGTACTTC
TRBD1,TRBV12-5,15,TRBJ2-5,NA,CASGSTGGLGETQYF,TGTGCTAGTGGTTCGACAGGGGGATTAGGAGAGACCCAGTACTTC
TRBD2,TRBV3-1/TRBV3-2,16,TRBJ2-1,NA,CASSRPGGESYNEQFF,TGTGCCAGCAGCCGACCCGGGGGGGAATCCTACAATGAGCAGTTCTTC
TRBD2,TRBV18,15,TRBJ2-7,NA,CASSPQSGGPYEQYF,TGTGCCAGCTCGCCACAATCGGGGGGGCCGTACGAGCAGTACTTC
NA,TRBV29-1,11,TRBJ1-3,NA,CSVLTGNTIYF,TGCAGCGTTCTTACGGGAAACACCATATATTTT
NA,TRBV29-1,12,TRBJ2-5,NA,CSVEGGTETQYF,TGCAGCGTTGAAGGGGGAACCGAGACCCAGTACTTC
TRBD2,TRBV5-1,17,TRBJ2-7,NA,CASSLREGGGAAYEQYF,TGCGCCAGCAGCTTGCGGGAGGGGGGTGGAGCCGCCTACGAGCAGTACTTC
TRBD1,TRBV5-4,15,TRBJ1-6,NA,CASSFGQDYNSPLHF,TGTGCCAGCAGCTTCGGACAGGATTATAATTCACCCCTCCACTTT
TRBD2,TRBV4-2,17,TRBJ2-5,NA,CASSLTALAGVQETQYF,TGTGCCAGCAGCCTAACAGCACTAGCGGGGGTACAAGAGACCCAGTACTTC
NA,TRBV6-5,13,TRBJ1-6,few,CASRWSEGSPLHF,TGTGCCAGCAGATGGAGTGAAGGTTCACCCCTCCACTTT
TRBD1,TRBV5-1,15,TRBJ2-3,NA,CASSSLGTGGDTQYF,TGCGCCAGCAGCTCCCTCGGGACAGGGGGAGATACGCAGTATTTT
TRBD1,TRBV9,15,TRBJ1-5,NA,CASSGGTGSNQPQHF,TGTGCCAGCAGCGGCGGGACAGGTAGCAATCAGCCCCAGCATTTT
NA,TRBV12-3/TRBV12-4,13,TRBJ2-5,NA,CASSFRQGETQYF,TGTGCCAGCAGTTTTAGGCAGGGTGAGACCCAGTACTTC
NA,TRBV13,16,TRBJ1-2,NA,CASSLGAQRGNYGYTF,TGTGCCAGCAGCTTAGGGGCCCAAAGAGGAAACTATGGCTACACCTTC
NA,TRBV19,16,TRBJ1-3,NA,CATRRAGINSGNTIYF,TGTGCCACCCGACGGGCAGGGATAAACTCTGGAAACACCATATATTTT
NA,TRBV7-9,13,TRBJ2-7,NA,CASSLSRDLEQYF,TGTGCCAGCAGCTTATCCCGGGACTTGGAGCAGTACTTC
NA,TRBV19,14,TRBJ1-2,NA,CASSIARDNYGYTF,TGTGCCAGTAGTATAGCCCGGGACAACTATGGCTACACCTTC
TRBD1,TRBV19,15,TRBJ1-5,NA,CASSRQGEGNQPQHF,TGTGCCAGTAGCAGACAGGGGGAAGGCAATCAGCCCCAGCATTTT
NA,TRBV24-1,13,TRBJ2-2,NA,CATSPHQTGELFF,TGTGCCACCAGTCCACATCAGACCGGGGAGCTGTTTTTT
TRBD1,TRBV5-1,17,TRBJ1-6,once,CASSLVLPGQPNSPLHF,TGCGCCAGCAGCTTGGTTCTTCCGGGACAGCCTAATTCACCCCTCCACTTT
TRBD1,TRBV9,17,TRBJ1-3,NA,CASSPHRGSASGNTIYF,TGTGCCAGCAGCCCCCACAGGGGCTCCGCCTCTGGAAACACCATATATTTT
TRBD2,TRBV3-1/TRBV3-2,18,TRBJ2-7,NA,CASSQDHGGGRSGDEQYF,TGTGCCAGCAGCCAAGATCATGGCGGGGGGCGCTCCGGGGACGAGCAGTACTTC
NA,TRBV7-7,13,TRBJ2-1,NA,CASSPGSYNEQFF,TGTGCCAGCAGCCCGGGGTCCTACAATGAGCAGTTCTTC
NA,TRBV7-3,14,TRBJ2-1,NA,CASSLGGIPNEQFF,TGTGCCAGCAGCTTGGGGGGCATCCCCAATGAGCAGTTCTTC
NA,TRBV9,12,TRBJ2-2,NA,CASSVNTGELFF,TGTGCCAGCAGCGTTAACACCGGGGAGCTGTTTTTT
NA,TRBV19,15,TRBJ2-7,NA,CASSIMGGFTYEQYF,TGTGCCAGTAGTATTATGGGGGGATTTACCTACGAGCAGTACTTC
TRBD2,TRBV6-2/TRBV6-3,20,TRBJ2-3,NA,CASSYPTHRTSGGSTDTQYF,TGTGCCAGCAGTTACCCCACCCATCGGACTAGCGGGGGTAGCACAGATACGCAGTATTTT
TRBD1,TRBV24-1,18,TRBJ1-5,NA,CATSGSGTGRGSNQPQHF,TGTGCCACCAGTGGGTCCGGGACAGGGAGAGGGAGCAATCAGCCCCAGCATTTT
TRBD2,TRBV5-1,17,TRBJ2-5,NA,CASIGGFVAGVQETQYF,TGCGCCAGCATCGGGGGGTTCGTAGCGGGGGTCCAAGAGACCCAGTACTTC
NA,TRBV28,16,TRBJ2-3,NA,CASSPPGSSNTDTQYF,TGTGCCAGCAGTCCCCCGGGTAGCTCGAACACAGATACGCAGTATTTT
TRBD1,TRBV6-5,14,TRBJ1-6,NA,CASSYDRADSPLHF,TGTGCCAGCAGTTACGACAGGGCGGATTCACCCCTCCACTTT
TRBD1,TRBV6-1,17,TRBJ2-1,NA,CASSEEEGASGYNEQFF,TGTGCCAGCAGTGAAGAAGAGGGGGCGAGTGGTTACAATGAGCAGTTCTTC
NA,TRBV5-1,14,TRBJ1-3,NA,CASSSQGPGNTIYF,TGCGCCAGCAGCTCACAGGGTCCGGGAAACACCATATATTTT
NA,TRBV3-1/TRBV3-2,12,TRBJ2-5,once,CASSQTQETQYF,TGTGCCAGCAGCCAGACCCAAGAGACCCAGTACTTC
NA,TRBV10-3,12,TRBJ2-5,NA,CASGTAQETQYF,TGTGCCTCCGGGACGGCACAAGAGACCCAGTACTTC
NA,TRBV27,13,TRBJ1-1,NA,CASSLTEGTEAFF,TGTGCCAGCAGTTTGACGGAAGGGACTGAAGCTTTCTTT
TRBD1,TRBV12-5,16,TRBJ1-4,few,CASGLVGTGGNEKLFF,TGTGCTAGTGGTTTGGTTGGGACAGGTGGTAATGAAAAACTGTTTTTT
NA,TRBV10-3,13,TRBJ1-1,NA,CAIRSDVVTEAFF,TGTGCCATCAGATCAGACGTCGTCACTGAAGCTTTCTTT